This entry concerns a single T cell receptor (beta chain). Its target is unknown. These data come from a study of cytomegalovirus exposure and HLA in healthy donors. Study-level results: Many donors carried some public TCRs, although rarity characterized most TCR sequences. Later analysis identified several of the most significant clusters that appeared linked to common viral pathogens. The HLA-A and HLA-B alleles of most subjects were reportedly predicted accurately from TCR beta sequences.

The trim removed 5 bases at V and 3 bases at J, leaving 9 bases unmatched. CDR1 and CDR2 (germline): MNHEY, SVGAGI. The CDR3 is made up of 15 amino acids. 13 Jbeta primers and 60 Vbeta primers were used for the PCR. Using immunoSEQ multiplex PCR, the repertoire was profiled, and TCRdb retains in-frame clones only, with some absent. The table shows some 130,000 clones, with 70% to 80% occurring only once. The sequence was collected from a woman aged 55 to 70 in good health and CMV-seropositive. J is TRBJ2-7 and V is TRBV6-5; 8 bases line up with TRBD2. The sequencing input was PBMCs. The CDR3 DNA reads TGTGCCAGCAGTCGAAGCGGGGGAGAAGGCTACGAGCAGTACTTC. Translated, it gives CASSRSGGEGYEQYF.